This entry describes one TCR beta chain. Its specificity is not known. These data originate in a study of cytomegalovirus exposure and HLA in healthy donors. Whole-study findings and limits: Per a later analysis, HLA-associated TCR beta chains showed more clonal expansion than other, equally common TCR beta chains. Associated with cytomegalovirus, according to the listing, were 150 to 200 TCR beta chains.

V lost 4 bases and J 9 bases, leaving 21 bases between the germline ends. Germline CDR1 is SGHRS and CDR2 is YFSETQ. The CDR3 covers 15 residues. Researchers ran the PCR with 60 Vbeta and 13 Jbeta primers. The repertoire was sequenced with immunoSEQ multiplex PCR; TCRdb's copy has only in-frame clones and lacks some. The table has approximately 150,000 clones, approximately 80% seen once. Sequenced input: PBMCs. This TCR was sampled from a man aged 18 to 30 in good health and CMV-seronegative. The chain joins TRBV5-1 to TRBJ2-3, with D tentatively TRBD2 (7 bases). The CDR3 is CASSPPGRGAGTQYF. DNA of the CDR3: TGCGCCAGCAGCCCGCCGGGACGGGGGGCGGGGACGCAGTATTTT. Variable domain in full (rest from reference TRBV5-1 and TRBJ2-3): KAGVTQTPRYLIKTRGQQVTLSCSPISGHRSVSWYQQTPGQGLQFLFEYFSETQRNKGNFPGRFSGRQFSNSRSEMNVSTLELGDSALYLCASSPPGRGAGTQYFGPGTRLTVL.